This T cell receptor beta chain appears in the sequencing data of a study of CD8+ T cells in alopecia areata. General study results and limits: In lesional scalp, particularly from alopecia totalis/universalis, clonality was higher than in normal scalp. Among the cells sequenced in scalp samples are also the resident alphabeta T cells of normal skin.

J gave up 7 bases and V 5 bases, and 6 bases lay outside the gene matches. Germline V gene lookup returns CDR1 MNHEY and CDR2 SMNVEV (reference sequence). The CDR3 extends over 15 amino acids. Following RNA extraction, reverse transcription yielded cDNA that acted as the sequencing template. Produced via immunoSEQ multiplex PCR; TCRdb's table is partial and in-frame only. The sample gives approximately 180,000 clones, 50% to 60% of which show up once; about 14% is in the top ten. As for this clone: The antigen remains undetermined.

Samples from alopecia areata patients were lesional scalp punch biopsies and peripheral blood. This chain joins TRBV27 and TRBJ1-6; TRBD1 agrees at 9 bases. This receptor was taken from a human donor with alopecia areata. Specimen: CD4+ T cells sorted from blood, collected at week 0. The CDR3 loop reads CASSPLDRGNSPLHF. The CDR3 region has the DNA TGTGCCAGCAGTCCCCTGGACAGGGGAAATTCACCCCTCCACTTT.